One and the same sample provided the 26 T cell receptor beta chains below, sequenced in a study of blood T cell repertoires in COVID-19 (dated by TCRdb to the early 2020s). The library was obtained by the immunoSEQ multiplex PCR assay. TCRdb stores this immuneACCESS table with in-frame sequences only. Part of the clones is absent; in the studies checked, under half of the shortfall reflects unresolved V genes, and no reason is known for the rest. Here the sample has over 150,000 clones; roughly 80% occur a single time. Clones ranked in the top ten supply 25% to 35% of the sample. The sequenced sample consisted of peripheral blood. The receptors stem from a woman aged 55-75 years with acute or convalescent COVID-19.

The rearrangement joins TRBV7-6 to TRBJ2-5; TRBD2 agrees at 7 bases. The CDR3 spans 15 residues. After removal of 1 base from V and 2 bases from J, the junction contained 4 bases not matched to a gene. The V gene's germline CDR1 is SGHVS and CDR2 FNYEAQ. The CDR3 region is CASSLGAGSQETQYF. The CDR3 bases are TGTGCCAGCAGCTTAGGAGCGGGATCTCAAGAGACCCAGTACTTC.

The V call is TRBV30, the J call TRBJ1-5; 10 positions agree with TRBD1. Germline V gene lookup returns CDR1 GTSNPN and CDR2 SVGIG (reference sequence). V was clipped by 0 bases and J by 9 bases; unmatched bases: 5. The length of the CDR3 is 14 residues. Here the CDR3 reads CAWSVGTGDLPQHF. The CDR3, as DNA: TGTGCCTGGAGTGTAGGGACAGGGGATTTGCCCCAGCATTTT.

The chain combines TRBV12-5 with TRBJ2-2; 11 bases fit TRBD2. V shed 6 bases and J 0 bases; nucleotides not matched to a gene: 9. This CDR3 is built from 18 residues. Germline CDR1 reads LGHNT; CDR2 reads FRNRAP. The CDR3 DNA reads as TGTGCTAGTGGCCTTCCCGGACTAGCGGGCGCGAACACCGGGGAGCTGTTTTTT. Its protein product is CASGLPGLAGANTGELFF. Variable domain in full (rest from reference TRBV12-5 and TRBJ2-2): DARVTQTPRHKVTEMGQEVTMRCQPILGHNTVFWYRQTMMQGLELLAYFRNRAPLDDSGMPKDRFSAEMPDATLATLKIQPSEPRDSAVYFCASGLPGLAGANTGELFFGEGSRLTVL.

This chain joins TRBV19 and TRBJ1-1, with D perhaps TRBD1 (5 bases). Germline CDR1 reads LNHDA; CDR2 reads SQIVND (reference sequence). The CDR3 runs to 12 residues. V was cut by 3 bases and J by 10 bases, with 12 bases left in between. CDR3 coding DNA: TGTGCCAGTAGTATGGGGGGACGAGGAGCTTTCTTT. Protein: CASSMGGRGAFF.

The chain carries TRBV7-3 and TRBJ2-1; possibly TRBD2 for D (5 bases). V shed 3 bases and J shed 4 bases, with 10 bases lying between them. Germline V gene data show CDR1 as SGHTA and CDR2 as FQGTGA. This CDR3 is built from 14 residues. CDR3 protein: CASSFYGNYNEQFF. The CDR3 DNA reads TGTGCCAGCAGCTTCTACGGGAATTACAATGAGCAGTTCTTC.

V usage is TRBV21-1 and J usage is TRBJ2-7; the tabulated D call, TRBD2, remains unverified against the DNA. TRBV21-1 is a recognized pseudogene. The CDR3 sequence is 17 residues long. CDR3: CASSNRGLAGYHYEQYV. In nucleotides, the CDR3 is TGTGCCAGCAGCAACCGGGGGCTAGCGGGGTATCACTACGAGCAGTACGTC.

The rearrangement joins TRBV7-2 to TRBJ2-1; 7 nucleotides agree with TRBD2. Germline CDR1 is SGHTA and CDR2 is FQGNSA. The CDR3 consists of 16 residues. V shed 8 bases and J 6 bases; nucleotides not matched to a gene: 16. The DNA of the CDR3 is TGTGCCAGCGAGCGGGGTCTATCGTTTGGTCGCAATGAGCAGTTCTTC. Protein sequence: CASERGLSFGRNEQFF.

The chain couples TRBV2 to TRBJ2-1; possible D gene TRBD1, 5 bases. V lost 9 bases and J 4 bases, leaving 13 bases between the germline ends. The germline CDR1 and CDR2 sequences are SNHLY and FYNNEI. The length of the CDR3 is 13 residues. The CDR3 DNA follows: TGTGCCAGTAGGTGGGGCCTATACAATGAGCAGTTCTTC. Translation gives CASRWGLYNEQFF.

This clone was recorded a few times. The chain carries TRBV5-6 and TRBJ1-1; 7 positions match TRBD1. The V gene's germline CDR1 is SGHDT and CDR2 YYEEEE. CDR3 length: 17 amino acids. Unmatched junction bases numbered 17, after V lost 5 bases and J lost 4 bases. CDR3 sequence: CASRLGPSGAGGTEAFF. The CDR3 coding sequence is TGTGCCAGCAGACTTGGGCCCTCTGGTGCAGGGGGCACTGAAGCTTTCTTT. Based on the CDR3 plus reference TRBV5-6 and TRBJ1-1, the full variable domain is DAGVTQSPTHLIKTRGQQVTLRCSPKSGHDTVSWYQQALGQGPQFIFQYYEEEERQRGNFPDRFSGHQFPNYSSELNVNALLLGDSALYLCASRLGPSGAGGTEAFFGQGTRLTVV.

This chain uses TRBV18 with TRBJ2-7; D is possibly TRBD1 (7 bases). Between the trimmed V and J ends, which lost 3 bases and 6 bases, there was a span of 15 bases. This CDR3 is 14 amino acids long. Germline V gene lookup returns CDR1 KGHSH and CDR2 LQKENI. The CDR3 sequence is CASSPPGGLGEQYF. The CDR3 bases are TGTGCCAGCTCACCCCCAGGGGGGCTCGGCGAGCAGTACTTC.

The CDR3 region is CASSSHVNTEAFF. Here the CDR3 DNA reads TGTGCCAGCAGCTCACATGTGAACACTGAAGCTTTCTTT. The chain has TRBV7-9 and TRBJ1-1, with D unclear. The CDR3 has 13 residues. In germline, CDR1 is SEHNR, CDR2 FQNEAQ (reference sequence). V was trimmed by 4 bases and J by 0 bases, leaving 6 bases between them.

The V call is TRBV9, the J call TRBJ1-2, with D unresolved. Germline assignment: CDR1 SGDLS and CDR2 YYNGEE. Trimming stripped 0 bases from V and 5 bases from J, with 17 bases between. The length of the CDR3 is 16 residues. In nucleotides, the CDR3 is TGTGCCAGCAGCGTAGCTTGGGCAGGATTTCAATATGGCTACACCTTC. It encodes CASSVAWAGFQYGYTF.

The chain is built from TRBV27 and TRBJ1-1, with 7 bases that match TRBD1. Germline V CDR1 and CDR2: MNHEY, SMNVEV (reference sequence). The CDR3 contains 14 residues. Trimming cost V 8 bases and J 6 bases; bases outside gene matches: 12. In DNA, the CDR3 is TGTGCCAGCCGCACGACAGGGAAGCTAGCTGAAGCTTTCTTT. This codes for CASRTTGKLAEAFF.

The chain joins TRBV5-1 to TRBJ1-1; D not certain. Trimming left V 4 bases short and J 4 bases short, with 20 bases between. Germline V lookup: CDR1 SGHRS, CDR2 YFSETQ. The CDR3 sequence is 16 residues long. The CDR3 region has the DNA TGCGCCAGCAGCCTAGAGCACACAATAGGAGGCACTGAAGCTTTCTTT. It encodes CASSLEHTIGGTEAFF.

The chain uses TRBV19 and TRBJ2-2; 11 bases agree with TRBD1. The length of the CDR3 is 18 residues. The germline CDR1 and CDR2 sequences are LNHDA and SQIVND (reference sequence). With 3 bases clipped from V and 5 bases from J, the junction kept 11 bases outside the gene matches. CDR3 nucleotide sequence: TGTGCCAGTAGTATCCAAGGACAGGGGGCAGGGAGGACCGGGGAGCTGTTTTTT. It encodes CASSIQGQGAGRTGELFF. The complete variable domain, with remaining parts taken from reference TRBV19 and TRBJ2-2, reads DGGITQSPKYLFRKEGQNVTLSCEQNLNHDAMYWYRQDPGQGLRLIYYSQIVNDFQKGDIAEGYSVSREKKESFPLTVTSAQKNPTAFYLCASSIQGQGAGRTGELFFGEGSRLTVL.

V usage is TRBV24-1 and J usage is TRBJ2-3, with D uncertain. Trimming removed 6 bases from V and 0 bases from J, with 12 bases in between. In germline, CDR1 is KGHDR, CDR2 SFDVKD. The CDR3 loop spans 15 amino acids. CDR3 DNA sequence: TGTGCCACCAGTTCGAGGTTCACTAGCACAGATACGCAGTATTTT. It translates to CATSSRFTSTDTQYF.

The chain has TRBV5-6 and TRBJ1-5; D possibly corresponds to TRBD1 (5 bases). Germline V gene lookup returns CDR1 SGHDT and CDR2 YYEEEE. The V end lost 0 bases, the J end lost 5 bases, and 12 bases lay between the germline ends. The CDR3 runs to 15 residues. Here the CDR3 DNA reads TGTGCCAGCAGCTTGGGACAGCAGTCTCATCAGCCCCAGCATTTT. Its translation: CASSLGQQSHQPQHF.

The chain recombines TRBV5-1 with TRBJ2-3, with D maybe TRBD2 (5 bases). V lost 3 bases and J lost 0, with 11 bases in between. Germline assignment: CDR1 SGHRS and CDR2 YFSETQ. The CDR3 consists of 15 residues. The CDR3 here is CASSSLGASTDTQYF. The CDR3, as DNA: TGCGCCAGCAGCTCACTAGGAGCTAGCACAGATACGCAGTATTTT.

About this clone: This CDR3 is also generated by other DNA sequences in the sample. The chain has TRBV30 and TRBJ1-5, with D perhaps TRBD1 (5 bases). V lost 2 bases, J lost 4 bases, and 9 bases lay in between. CDR3 size: 13 residues. Germline CDR1 is GTSNPN and CDR2 is SVGIG (reference sequence). The CDR3 spells CAWSRRANQPQHF. The CDR3 coding sequence is TGTGCCTGGAGTCGCAGGGCAAATCAGCCCCAGCATTTT.

J is TRBJ1-4 and V is TRBV21-1. TRBV21-1 has pseudogene status. CDR3 length: 19 residues. The CDR3 sequence is CASSSPIWRSGGTQEKLFF. For the CDR3, the DNA is TGTGCCAGCAGCAGCCCGATTTGGAGATCCGGGGGGACGCAAGAAAAACTGTTTTTT.

In DNA form, the CDR3 reads TGTGCCAGCAGTTACCCCGGACAGGGAATGACTGAAGCTTTCTTT. This translates into CASSYPGQGMTEAFF. The genes are TRBV6-6 and TRBJ1-1; 8 bases align to TRBD1. The CDR3 totals 15 residues. After removal of 2 bases from V and 5 bases from J, the junction contained 7 bases not matched to a gene. The germline CDR1 and CDR2 sequences are MNHNY and SVGAGI (reference sequence).

J is TRBJ1-2 and V is TRBV5-1; possible D gene TRBD1, 5 bases. CDR3 size: 13 residues. V lost 0 bases and J lost 3, with 6 bases in between. Germline CDR1 SGHRS, CDR2 YFSETQ. CDR3 residues: CASSLAGYYGYTF. CDR3 nucleotides: TGCGCCAGCAGCTTGGCAGGGTACTATGGCTACACCTTC.

V usage is TRBV2 and J usage is TRBJ1-6; D ambiguous. The CDR3 loop spans 13 amino acids. Germline CDR1 reads SNHLY; CDR2 reads FYNNEI. Between the trimmed V and J ends, which lost 0 bases and 8 bases, there was a span of 5 bases. The DNA of the CDR3 is TGTGCCAGCAGTGAAGCCATGTATTCACCCCTCCACTTT. Its protein product is CASSEAMYSPLHF.

CDR3 nucleotide sequence: TGTGCCACCGGGGGGGCCAGCACAGATACGCAGTATTTT. It specifies CATGGASTDTQYF. This chain uses TRBV24-1 with TRBJ2-3, with a possible D match to TRBD2 (7 bases). The CDR3 runs 13 residues. Germline CDR1 reads KGHDR; CDR2 reads SFDVKD. V shed 9 bases and J shed 0 bases, with 9 bases lying between them.

With regard to this clone: The same CDR3 also results from other DNA sequences found in this sample. The genes are TRBV12-3 or TRBV12-4 and TRBJ1-1; D not certain. CDR3 length: 12 amino acids. V lost 3 bases and J 1 base, leaving 3 bases between the germline ends. The CDR3 region is CASSFRNTEAFF. Written as DNA, the CDR3 is TGTGCCAGCAGTTTTAGGAACACTGAAGCTTTCTTT.

This sequence joins TRBV7-9 and TRBJ2-5; D might be TRBD1 (5 bases). Trimming left V 5 bases short and J 1 base short, with 17 bases between. CDR3 length: 16 amino acids. Germline loops: CDR1 SEHNR, CDR2 FQNEAQ (reference sequence). The CDR3 sequence: CASSPGAAVFQETQYF. The DNA of the CDR3 is TGTGCCAGCAGCCCTGGGGCAGCCGTATTCCAAGAGACCCAGTACTTC. The entire variable domain, with the rest obtained from reference TRBV7-9 and TRBJ2-5, is as follows: DTGVSQNPRHKITKRGQNVTFRCDPISEHNRLYWYRQTLGQGPEFLTYFQNEAQLEKSRLLSDRFSAERPKGSFSTLEIQRTEQGDSAMYLCASSPGAAVFQETQYFGPGTRLLVL.